Detailed here is one TCR beta chain. Its antigen is as yet unknown. This specimen belongs to a study of Ad26.COV2.S vaccination and SARS-CoV-2 variants. Specified treatment: roughly 18 received Ad26.COV2.S at low or high dose, single or two shots; a few received placebo; per-sample allocation not given. Following the first vaccine or placebo injection, samples were taken on day 63. The CDR3 length is 14 residues. Germline V CDR1 and CDR2: MNHEY, SMNVEV (reference sequence). V shed 2 bases and J 6 bases; nucleotides not matched to a gene: 1. Method: immunoSEQ multiplex PCR; TCRdb's copy keeps in-frame clones and lacks some. The table lists about 460,000 clones, 89% of them singletons. General study points: Substantial breadth was reported for post-vaccination spike-specific CD8+ and CD4+ T cells.

The receptor's source is a person between 18 and 60 years old who received the Ad26.COV2.S COVID-19 vaccine or a placebo. This chain uses TRBV27 with TRBJ2-1, with 10 bases identical to TRBD2. Sequencing used peripheral blood, obtained in a trial of Ad26.COV2.S vaccine versus placebo. The CDR3 DNA follows: TGTGCCAGCAGTTTAGGGACTAGCGTCAATGAGCAGTTCTTC. This gives the protein CASSLGTSVNEQFF.